Shown below are 9 T cell receptor beta chains from a single sample sequenced in a study of cytomegalovirus exposure and HLA in healthy donors. This PCR relied on a set of 60 Vbeta primers and 13 Jbeta primers. Assay used: immunoSEQ multiplex PCR; TCRdb lists only in-frame clones, some missing. This repertoire includes over 65,000 clones. The sequencing input was PBMCs. The receptor source for this set is a young woman in good health and CMV-seronegative.

The chain carries TRBV29-1 and TRBJ1-1, with D perhaps TRBD1 (5 bases). The CDR3 spans 14 residues. Germline-derived CDR1 and CDR2 are SQVTM and ANQGSEA. V gave up 4 bases and J gave up 2 bases, with 14 bases separating them. CDR3 protein: CSVVGTGGNTEAFF. CDR3 coding DNA: TGCAGCGTTGTTGGTACGGGGGGTAACACTGAAGCTTTCTTT. Looking up the rest from reference TRBV29-1 and TRBJ1-1 gives the full variable domain: SAVISQKPSRDICQRGTSLTIQCQVDSQVTMMFWYRQQPGQSLTLIATANQGSEATYESGFVIDKFPISRPNLTFSTLTVSNMSPEDSSIYLCSVVGTGGNTEAFFGQGTRLTVV.

In DNA, the CDR3 is TGTGCCACTTCCAGGGTGCAAGACTATGGCTACACCTTC. Its protein is CATSRVQDYGYTF. The chain couples TRBV6-5 to TRBJ1-2, with D perhaps matching TRBD1 (5 bases). The germline V and J ends were trimmed by 10 bases and 3 bases, with 15 bases remaining between them. The V gene's germline CDR1 is MNHEY and CDR2 SVGAGI. This CDR3 is built from 13 residues.

J is TRBJ2-5 and V is TRBV28; the D is unclear. Germline V CDR1 and CDR2: MDHEN, SYDVKM. Trimming removed 3 bases at V and 5 bases at J, with 10 bases between. The CDR3 is 13 residues long. CDR3 residues: CASSFEQTETQYF. The CDR3 DNA is TGTGCCAGCAGTTTTGAACAAACGGAGACCCAGTACTTC.

The V and J genes are TRBV6-1 and TRBJ2-3; 8 bases agree with TRBD2. The CDR3 is 15 amino acids. Germline trimming cut 1 base from V and 0 bases from J; bases unmatched to any gene: 0. CDR1 is MNHNS, CDR2 SASEGT, per germline. CDR3 sequence reads: CASSEGLASTDTQYF. The CDR3 nucleotides are TGTGCCAGCAGTGAAGGACTAGCGAGCACAGATACGCAGTATTTT.

The genes are TRBV18 and TRBJ1-4, with TRBD1 identical over 7 bases. V was pared by 6 bases and J by 8 bases, with 9 bases of the junction left unmatched. Germline V gene lookup returns CDR1 KGHSH and CDR2 LQKENI. This CDR3 is 14 amino acids long. In DNA, the CDR3 is TGTGCCAGCTCCCCAACAGGGGTACGGGAAAAACTGTTTTTT. Translation gives CASSPTGVREKLFF.

This chain connects TRBV5-4 to TRBJ1-1, with D tentatively TRBD1 (5 bases). The germline CDR1 and CDR2 sequences are SGHNT and YYREEE (reference sequence). The CDR3 loop spans 15 amino acids. Trimming removed 6 bases at V and 8 bases at J, with 23 bases between. Here the CDR3 reads CASTVGGLTHTEAFF. The CDR3 region has the DNA TGTGCCAGCACGGTCGGGGGTCTCACCCATACCGAAGCTTTCTTT.

The genes are TRBV7-8 and TRBJ2-1, with D tentatively TRBD2 (6 bases). Trimming stripped 5 bases from V and 5 bases from J, with 16 bases between. The germline V gene has CDR1 SGHVS and CDR2 FQNEAQ. The length of the CDR3 is 15 residues. The CDR3 reads CASSPRESTDNEQFF. In DNA, the CDR3 is TGTGCCAGCAGCCCGCGGGAATCTACGGACAATGAGCAGTTCTTC.

V gene TRBV5-4 combines with J gene TRBJ1-2, with 8 nucleotides matching TRBD1. In germline, CDR1 is SGHNT, CDR2 YYREEE (reference sequence). The CDR3 covers 12 residues. Trimming at V came to 6 bases and at J to 4 bases, leaving 2 bases not matched to a gene. CDR3 sequence (DNA): TGTGCCAGCACCGACAGGGGCTATGGCTACACCTTC. It encodes CASTDRGYGYTF. The complete variable domain, with remaining parts taken from reference TRBV5-4 and TRBJ1-2, reads ETGVTQSPTHLIKTRGQQVTLRCSSQSGHNTVSWYQQALGQGPQFIFQYYREEENGRGNFPPRFSGLQFPNYSSELNVNALELDDSALYLCASTDRGYGYTFGSGTRLTVV.

This chain connects TRBV30 to TRBJ1-2; 9 bases align to TRBD1. Germline V gene lookup returns CDR1 GTSNPN and CDR2 SVGIG (reference sequence). The CDR3 covers 12 residues. V was pared by 5 bases and J by 8 bases, with 6 bases of the junction left unmatched. The CDR3 loop reads CAWAGTGIGYTF. The CDR3 DNA follows: TGTGCCTGGGCCGGGACAGGGATCGGCTACACCTTC.